This T cell receptor beta chain was sequenced for a study of blood T cell repertoires in COVID-19. Study-wide context: Samples representing acute and convalescent COVID-19 were sourced from the United States, Italy and Spain. Sources were T cells, B-cell-depleted T cells, or PBMCs; the material itself was cDNA or gDNA.

Authors' data handling: Using reference gene primer amplification, nucleated cell counts were estimated. The assay was immunoSEQ multiplex PCR, and TCRdb's table has in-frame clones only and misses some. That table is the source of V, J and clone size, and D and trimming were worked out from the DNA. The table records 71,000 or so clones, roughly 87% of them present only once. The V gene lost 2 bases and the J gene lost 6 bases, with 13 bases spanning the gap. Germline lookup yields CDR1 SNHLY and CDR2 FYNNEI. This CDR3 comprises 14 residues. The sequenced sample consisted of peripheral blood. The sequence was obtained from a man aged 50 or older with acute or convalescent COVID-19. The chain links TRBV2 to TRBJ1-2; D call uncertain. The CDR3: CASSEFEGVDGYTF. CDR3 bases: TGTGCCAGCAGTGAATTCGAGGGTGTGGATGGCTACACCTTC.